A selection of T cell receptor beta chains follows, all from one sample in a study of vaccination and CD4 T cells after COVID-19. TCRdb fed the PCR reads into MiXCR, producing one record per CDR3 protein. Among tens of thousands of distinct CDR3 sequences listed, roughly 50% were seen once. The sequenced sample was CD4+ T cells from blood, obtained before SARS-CoV-2 vaccination. These receptors all stem from a human donor who had recovered from COVID-19. Each CDR3 is given with its conserved first and last residue. Fields, in order: CDR3 protein, CDR3 DNA, D gene, J gene, V gene, clone size. The D gene is left open where the match is weak. Only part of the rows carry a size: once, few, many, or a class if the clone is expanded.

CAWSMSFGTEAFF	TGTGCCTGGAGTATGTCTTTCGGCACTGAAGCTTTCTTT	.	TRBJ1-1	TRBV30	.
CASSYSFIQGARETQYF	TGTGCCAGCAGTTACTCTTTCATACAGGGGGCGCGGGAGACCCAGTACTTC	TRBD1	TRBJ2-5	TRBV6-7	.
CASSLVGQPDTQYF	TGTGCCAGCAGCTTAGTGGGACAGCCAGATACGCAGTATTTT	TRBD1	TRBJ2-3	TRBV11-1	.
CSARGQGQQPQHF	TGCAGTGCTAGGGGACAGGGACAACAGCCCCAGCATTTT	TRBD1	TRBJ1-5	TRBV20-1	few
CASRPRSTPNTQYF	TGTGCCAGCCGCCCGCGCTCTACCCCCAATACGCAGTATTTT	.	TRBJ2-3	TRBV7-8	.
CATQETQYF	TGTGCCACCCAAGAGACCCAGTACTTC	.	TRBJ2-5	TRBV6-1	few
CSELASSYNEQFF	TGCAGTGAACTAGCTAGCTCCTACAATGAGCAGTTCTTC	.	TRBJ2-1	TRBV20-1	.
CASTLPSGTRGTGELFF	TGTGCCAGCACCCTCCCCTCCGGGACCAGGGGAACCGGGGAGCTGTTTTTT	.	TRBJ2-2	TRBV28	once
CASSPRDRGSTEAFF	TGTGCCAGCAGCCCCCGGGACAGGGGATCCACTGAAGCTTTCTTT	TRBD1	TRBJ1-1	TRBV7-9	.
CSAAIPLGTYSYEQYF	TGCAGTGCAGCCATACCTCTTGGGACCTACTCCTACGAGCAGTACTTC	.	TRBJ2-7	TRBV20-1	.
CASKQGGAGQPQHF	TGTGCCAGCAAACAGGGGGGGGCCGGACAGCCCCAGCATTTT	TRBD1	TRBJ1-5	TRBV6-2/TRBV6-3	few
CASCAGYGYTF	TGTGCCAGCTGTGCGGGTTATGGCTACACCTTC	.	TRBJ1-2	TRBV6-4	.
CASNTDTDTQYF	TGTGCCAGCAACACGGACACAGATACGCAGTATTTT	.	TRBJ2-3	TRBV7-2	few
CASSLLTSGRLTDTQYF	TGTGCCAGCAGCTTACTAACTAGCGGGAGGCTAACAGATACGCAGTATTTT	TRBD2	TRBJ2-3	TRBV7-2	.
CASSSVGTGAGNTIYF	TGTGCCAGCAGTTCCGTAGGGACAGGGGCTGGAAACACCATATATTTT	TRBD1	TRBJ1-3	TRBV6-5	.
CASSLERGQGTDTQYF	TGTGCCAGCAGCTTAGAGCGGGGACAGGGCACAGATACGCAGTATTTT	.	TRBJ2-3	TRBV7-2	.
CASSLEVARNYEQYF	TGTGCCAGCAGCTTAGAAGTAGCGCGGAACTACGAGCAGTACTTC	.	TRBJ2-7	TRBV7-2	.
CSALAGEVYNEQFF	TGCAGTGCCTTAGCGGGAGAAGTCTACAATGAGCAGTTCTTC	TRBD2	TRBJ2-1	TRBV20-1	.
CASSQGDRDQETQYF	TGTGCCAGCAGTCAGGGCGACAGGGACCAAGAGACCCAGTACTTC	TRBD1	TRBJ2-5	TRBV12-3/TRBV12-4	.
CATGNIGHPDTQYF	TGTGCCACCGGGAATATCGGGCACCCAGATACGCAGTATTTT	.	TRBJ2-3	TRBV24-1	.
CSTSFRDYGSYEQYF	TGCAGTACCTCGTTTCGGGACTACGGCTCCTACGAGCAGTACTTC	TRBD2	TRBJ2-7	TRBV20-1	.
CSASRAGQGLDSNQPQHF	TGCAGTGCTAGTCGCGCGGGACAGGGTCTCGATAGCAATCAGCCCCAGCATTTT	TRBD1	TRBJ1-5	TRBV20-1	few
CASSFLPRGTNTGELFF	TGTGCCAGCAGCTTCCTCCCCAGAGGAACGAACACCGGGGAGCTGTTTTTT	.	TRBJ2-2	TRBV5-8	.
CASSLWAQRGLETQYF	TGTGCCAGCAGTTTATGGGCCCAGCGGGGGTTAGAGACCCAGTACTTC	TRBD2	TRBJ2-5	TRBV28	.